A single sample gave rise to the 3 T cell receptor beta chains below, sequenced in a study of breast tumors, draining lymph nodes, adjacent tissues. Via MiXCR, TCRdb re-called the multiplex PCR reads, giving one row per CDR3 protein. The table shows roughly 110,000 distinct CDR3 sequences, with less than 40% occurring only once. Breast cancer patients provided tissue from their axillary draining lymph nodes. The specimen sequenced was axillary lymph node tissue. The source of these receptors is a female donor with breast cancer. Some clones in this sample may be carry-over from other donors' samples.

This clonotype was recorded at least ten times. The chain couples TRBV7-3 to TRBJ2-1; TRBD2 agrees at 15 bases. The germline V gene encodes CDR1 SGHTA and CDR2 FQGTGA. V lost 4 bases, J lost 6 bases, and 1 base stayed unmatched. This CDR3 is 15 amino acids long. The CDR3 protein is CASSWGLAGGNEQFF. CDR3 nucleotide sequence: TGTGCCAGCAGCTGGGGACTAGCGGGGGGCAATGAGCAGTTCTTC.

The chain recombines TRBV10-3 with TRBJ2-7; TRBD2 agrees at 9 bases. The CDR3 is 17 residues long. The J segment lost 0 bases and the V segment lost 6 bases, leaving 12 bases of the junction unmatched. Per germline, CDR1 ENHRY and CDR2 SYGVKD. In DNA form, the CDR3 reads TGTGCCATCAGCGATTACGGACTAGCGACCGACTCCTACGAGCAGTACTTC. Translating gives CAISDYGLATDSYEQYF.

In the case of this clonotype: The CDR3 end shows no conserved phenylalanine or tryptophan, and so a read error is likely. The rearrangement uses TRBV7-9 and TRBJ2-5; 7 bases align to TRBD1. This CDR3 spans 14 amino acids. From germline, CDR1 is SEHNR and CDR2 FQNEAQ (reference sequence). V trimming: 2 bases; J trimming: 5 bases; junction bases outside the gene matches: 5. CDR3: CASSLRQGGETQYL. DNA for the CDR3: TGTGCCAGCAGCTTACGACAGGGCGGTGAGACCCAGTACCTC.